Each of the 2 T cell receptor beta chains below was sequenced from the same sample in a study of T cells in Graves' hyperthyroidism and ophthalmopathy. Researchers took RNA transcripts and amplified the TCR beta CDR3 regions from them. Using the HTBI primer set, a first-round RT-PCR was run on the TCR CDR3. MiXCR, run by TCRdb on the multiplex PCR reads, gives a single entry per CDR3 protein. The sample has around 400,000 distinct CDR3 sequences; 25% are singletons. Specimen: blood. The receptors originated from a man aged 45-65 years with Graves' hyperthyroidism.

The sample holds a few counts of this clonotype. The V gene is TRBV28, the J gene TRBJ2-7; 10 nucleotides match TRBD1. Germline V gene data show CDR1 as MDHEN and CDR2 as SYDVKM. CDR3 length: 15 amino acids. V shed 5 bases and J 2 bases; nucleotides not matched to a gene: 6. The CDR3 protein is CASSPRGTGAYEQYF. CDR3 coding DNA: TGTGCCAGCAGTCCTCGTGGGACAGGGGCCTACGAGCAGTACTTC.

This clonotype was picked up a small number of times. This sequence joins TRBV13 and TRBJ2-7; D remains ambiguous. The V gene's germline CDR1 is PRHDT and CDR2 FYEKMQ (reference sequence). Trimming removed 0 bases at V and 7 bases at J, with 13 bases between. This CDR3 contains 14 residues. The CDR3 nucleotides are TGTGCCAGCAGCTTAGGAGGGAACCTAGGGGAGCAGTACTTC. It encodes CASSLGGNLGEQYF.